This entry lists 20 T cell receptor beta chains sequenced from one sample in a study of tumor-infiltrating lymphocytes in primary liver carcinoma. Co-extraction of both nucleic acids (RNA and DNA) used about 20-34 mg of unsorted bulk tissue. Making TCR beta cDNA involved approximately 510 ng total RNA and a constant-region primer. Generation of the TCR beta libraries relied on three nested multiplex PCR rounds using slightly modified ARM-PCR. A C-beta reverse primer and TRBV1-TRBV30 forward primers served in each of the first two PCR rounds, at 10 cycles apiece. TCRdb analysed the multiplex PCR reads with MiXCR anew, one entry per CDR3 protein. The repertoire holds about 78,000 distinct CDR3 sequences, 71% seen once, with roughly 13% in the top ten. Sequences were obtained from liver tumor tissue from sampling region 4. Subset in this sample: tumor region T4, right-lateral pole. These receptors were taken from a woman aged 55-70 years with primary liver carcinoma and hepatitis B virus infection.

On this clonotype: The junction and the germline gene differ at one end; a read error may be behind it. The chain employs TRBV28 and TRBJ2-7, with no clear D. The germline V gene encodes CDR1 MDHEN and CDR2 SYDVKM. This CDR3 comprises 14 residues. The CDR3 region is CAGSTWAGSHEQYF. The CDR3 nucleotides are TGTGCCGGCAGTACTTGGGCCGGCTCCCACGAGCAGTACTTC.

As for this clonotype: At one boundary the junction diverges from the germline segment, which might be a read error. The CDR3 sequence is CASRYGGGESSQPQHF. Here the CDR3 DNA reads TGTGCCAGCAGATATGGAGGGGGAGAGAGCAGTCAGCCCCAGCATTTT. The J gene is TRBJ1-5, the V gene TRBV6-6, with a weak D call TRBD1 (6 bases). Germline values: CDR1 MNHNY, CDR2 SVGAGI (reference sequence). This CDR3 has 16 residues.

The CDR3 spells CSIATGLDGELFF. The CDR3 region has the DNA TGCAGCATCGCGACAGGGTTGGACGGGGAGCTGTTTTTT. This sequence joins TRBV29-1 and TRBJ2-2; TRBD1 matches 7 bases. With V trimmed by 8 bases and J by 7 bases, 10 bases remained unmatched. This CDR3 has 13 residues. The V gene's germline CDR1 is SQVTM and CDR2 ANQGSEA.

V usage is TRBV12-3 or TRBV12-4 and J usage is TRBJ2-7, with TRBD1 as a possible D gene (6 bases). The CDR3 is 15 amino acids. The V gene lost 5 bases and the J gene lost 8 bases, with 22 bases spanning the gap. The CDR3 loop reads CASSTRDMGGYKQYF. CDR3 DNA sequence: TGTGCCAGCAGTACCCGGGACATGGGCGGGTACAAGCAGTACTTC.

Comment on this clonotype: This may come from a read error, since a much larger clone is one base off. The V and J genes are TRBV7-9 and TRBJ2-3; the D is unclear. Trimming left V 0 bases short and J 2 bases short, with 9 bases between. The CDR3 loop spans 15 amino acids. Germline V CDR1 and CDR2: SEHNR, FQNEAQ (reference sequence). CDR3 bases: TGTGCCAGCAGCTTAGCTTGTCGGCCCACAGATACGCAGTATTTT. As protein: CASSLACRPTDTQYF.

Concerning this clonotype itself: This sequence may be a read error, since a much larger clone differs from it by one base. The chain has TRBV30 and TRBJ2-1; possibly TRBD1 or TRBD2 for D (5 bases each). The CDR3 length is 14 residues. The ends were cut back, 5 bases at V and 7 bases at J, with 18 bases in the middle. The germline CDR1 and CDR2 sequences are GTSNPN and SVGIG (reference sequence). DNA of the CDR3: TGTGCCTGGGGCTCCGGGGCTAGCATAAATGAGCAGTTCTTC. Translating it yields CAWGSGASINEQFF.

The CDR3 DNA follows: TGTGCCAGCAGCTTAAACCCTGGACAGGGGGGACTAGCGGCCAGCTCCTACAATGAGCAGTTCTTC. Its protein is CASSLNPGQGGLAASSYNEQFF. The chain links TRBV7-3 to TRBJ2-1; D perhaps matches TRBD2 (11 bases). The CDR3 is 22 residues long. Trimming stripped 1 base from V and 0 bases from J, with 28 bases between. Germline V gives CDR1 SGHTA, CDR2 FQGTGA.

This clonotype ranks as medium-sized (0.01 to 0.1%). This chain connects TRBV7-8 to TRBJ2-6, with a possible D match to TRBD1 (5 bases). Germline values: CDR1 SGHVS, CDR2 FQNEAQ. CDR3 length: 17 residues. With 5 bases removed from V and 4 bases from J, the gap between germline ends came to 18 bases. The CDR3 protein is CASSMGTPRQGANVLTF. The CDR3 region has the DNA TGTGCCAGCAGCATGGGTACACCAAGACAGGGGGCCAACGTCCTGACTTTC.

As concerns this clonotype: One junction end does not reproduce the germline sequence, and a read error may be involved. The chain uses TRBV10-3 and TRBJ2-3; 14 nucleotides match TRBD2. CDR3 length: 18 residues. Germline CDR1 and CDR2: ENHRY and SYGVKD. CDR3 region: CAKTGTSGSGISTDTRYF. CDR3 bases: TGTGCCAAGACCGGGACTAGCGGGAGCGGTATTAGCACTGATACGCGGTATTTT.

In regard to this clonotype: The germline gene is not matched at one end of the junction; a read error may be the cause. This sequence joins TRBV6-6 and TRBJ2-5; 12 nucleotides align to TRBD2. From germline, CDR1 is MNHNY and CDR2 SVGAGI (reference sequence). The length of the CDR3 is 17 residues. CDR3 amino acids: CASSYSASGRAVETQNF. The CDR3 DNA sequence: TGTGCCAGCAGTTACTCTGCTAGCGGGAGGGCCGTGGAGACCCAGAACTTC.

The rearrangement joins TRBV28 to TRBJ2-2; 8 bases are shared with TRBD2. CDR1 and CDR2 (germline): MDHEN, SYDVKM. The CDR3 is made up of 16 amino acids. V lost 10 bases and J lost 3; bases outside the gene matches: 13. CDR3 nucleotide sequence: TGTGCCATCACCCAAGCGGGAGTTTGTGACACCGGGGAGCTGTTTTTT. It yields the protein CAITQAGVCDTGELFF.

This clonotype was recorded once. The chain joins TRBV30 to TRBJ2-7; the D is unclear. Trimming cost V 3 bases and J 9 bases, with 18 bases left between them. This CDR3 has 13 residues. Germline loops: CDR1 GTSNPN, CDR2 SVGIG (reference sequence). CDR3 region: CAWRRRGVKVQYF. CDR3 DNA sequence: TGTGCCTGGAGACGGCGTGGAGTCAAAGTGCAGTACTTC.

The chain links TRBV11-3 to TRBJ2-1, with D perhaps matching TRBD1 or TRBD2 (5 bases each). The CDR3 consists of 13 residues. Germline V lookup: CDR1 SGHNT, CDR2 YENEEA. Deletions cut 7 bases from V and 14 bases from J, with 21 bases between. CDR3 sequence (DNA): TGTGCCAGCAACCCCACCGCTGGGACCCGGGAGTTCTTC. Amino acid sequence: CASNPTAGTREFF.

This clonotype was recorded only once. V gene TRBV28 combines with J gene TRBJ2-4; D unclear. CDR3 length equals 14 residues. Germline CDR1 MDHEN, CDR2 SYDVKM. V lost 2 bases, J lost 3 bases, and 8 bases lay in between. DNA of the CDR3: TGTGCCAGCAGTTTAGGTGGGCACAAAAACATTCAGTACTTC. It yields the protein CASSLGGHKNIQYF. Combining the CDR3 with reference TRBV28 and TRBJ2-4 gives the whole variable domain DVKVTQSSRYLVKRTGEKVFLECVQDMDHENMFWYRQDPGLGLRLIYFSYDVKMKEKGDIPEGYSVSREKKERFSLILESASTNQTSMYLCASSLGGHKNIQYFGAGTRLSVL.

The table lists this clonotype with many counts. V is TRBV4-1 and J is TRBJ2-7; 7 bases match TRBD2. Germline trimming cut 2 bases from V and 7 bases from J; bases unmatched to any gene: 11. This CDR3 has 15 amino acids. CDR1 is MGHRA, CDR2 YSYEKL, per germline. CDR3 amino acids: CASSQIWGGPGEQYF. CDR3 bases: TGCGCCAGCAGCCAAATTTGGGGAGGGCCGGGTGAGCAGTACTTC.

The chain is built from TRBV7-9 and TRBJ1-1; TRBD1 is a possible D gene (6 bases). The CDR3 spans 15 residues. Between the trimmed V and J ends, which lost 8 bases and 3 bases, there was a span of 19 bases. Looked up from germline, CDR1 is SEHNR and CDR2 is FQNEAQ (reference sequence). CDR3 region: CASCPTGPRDTEAFF. The DNA for the CDR3 is TGTGCCAGCTGTCCGACAGGACCTAGAGACACTGAAGCTTTCTTT.

This clonotype showed up just once. Relative to the germline gene, one junction end is altered; a read error may explain this. The chain carries TRBV11-3 and TRBJ2-3, with D perhaps TRBD2 (5 bases). Looked up from germline, CDR1 is SGHNT and CDR2 is YENEEA. The length of the CDR3 is 15 residues. The CDR3 is CASSSVPGGTDTRYF. CDR3 DNA sequence: TGTGCCAGCAGCTCAGTACCAGGAGGCACAGATACGCGGTATTTT. The full variable domain, rest sourced from reference TRBV11-3 and TRBJ2-3, is EAGVVQSPRYKIIEKKQPVAFWCNPISGHNTLYWYLQNLGQGPELLIRYENEEAVDDSQLPKDRFSAERLKGVDSTLKIQPAELGDSAVYLCASSSVPGGTDTRYFGPGTRLTVL.

This sequence joins TRBV5-6 and TRBJ2-3, with 7 bases that match TRBD2. CDR3 length: 14 residues. V shed 0 bases and J 4 bases; nucleotides not matched to a gene: 2. The germline gives CDR1 SGHDT, CDR2 YYEEEE. In DNA form, the CDR3 reads TGTGCCAGCAGCTTGGAGGGAGGGGCAGATACGCAGTATTTT. Translated, it gives CASSLEGGADTQYF. The entire variable domain, with the rest obtained from reference TRBV5-6 and TRBJ2-3, is as follows: DAGVTQSPTHLIKTRGQQVTLRCSPKSGHDTVSWYQQALGQGPQFIFQYYEEEERQRGNFPDRFSGHQFPNYSSELNVNALLLGDSALYLCASSLEGGADTQYFGPGTRLTVL.

This clonotype was seen repeatedly, ten times or more. CDR3 bases: TGTGCCAGCAGTAACTGGGAGGTGAATGAGCAGTTCTTC. Encoded protein: CASSNWEVNEQFF. This rearrangement joins TRBV28 to TRBJ2-1, with a possible D match to TRBD2 (6 bases). Germline CDR1 is MDHEN and CDR2 is SYDVKM. This CDR3 spans 13 amino acids. Trimming shortened V by 5 bases and J by 7 bases, and 12 bases separated the two germline ends.

Details on this clonotype: A much larger clonotype is one base distant, so this may be a read error. This rearrangement joins TRBV5-1 to TRBJ2-3; 7 positions agree with TRBD2. There are 15 residues in the CDR3. Trimming at V came to 3 bases and at J to 2 bases, leaving 6 bases not matched to a gene. Germline loops: CDR1 SGHRS, CDR2 YFSETQ. The CDR3 region is CASSYSGTNTDTQYF. DNA of the CDR3: TGCGCCAGCAGCTACTCCGGGACTAACACAGATACGCAGTATTTT. Drawing the rest from reference TRBV5-1 and TRBJ2-3, the complete variable domain is KAGVTQTPRYLIKTRGQQVTLSCSPISGHRSVSWYQQTPGQGLQFLFEYFSETQRNKGNFPGRFSGRQFSNSRSEMNVSTLELGDSALYLCASSYSGTNTDTQYFGPGTRLTVL.